The clone carrying this T cell receptor beta chain was detected a few times. What it recognizes is unknown. The CDR3 does not end in the conserved phenylalanine or tryptophan, so this is likely a read error. It is unclear where the CDR3 begins or ends on the DNA, so no DNA is shown, and the CDR3 is as TCRdb lists it. Time point denoted: persistent/refractory GD, antithyroid drugs over 5 years with positive TRAb. PBMC-extracted RNA yielded the TCR library. Construction of the TCR beta libraries employed iRepertoire HTBI primers in conjunction with Arm-PCR of CDR3 regions. In TCRdb, the multiplex PCR reads were re-called with MiXCR into one record per CDR3 protein. This sample has more than 300,000 distinct CDR3 sequences; 15% to 20% occur once, and the top ten carry 25% to 35%. The sample originates from a study of regulatory T cells in long-lasting Graves disease. Study-level results: Between persistent patients, about 2,500 public clonotypes were shared, exceeding the roughly 940 shared between new patients.

The CDR3 has 12 amino acids, counting both end residues. Germline CDR1 reads PRHDT; CDR2 reads FYEKMQ (reference sequence). This sequence was found in a female donor with Graves disease. The chain employs TRBV13 and TRBJ2-7; the table's D call, TRBD1, was not checked against the DNA. Sequencing was performed on peripheral blood mononuclear cells (PBMCs), taken when the disease was refractory, from a patient treated with antithyroid drugs. CDR3 protein: CASSLGGRAVSL.